The next 22 T cell receptor beta chains were all read from a single sample in a study of CD8+ T cells in alopecia areata. Isolated RNA was reverse transcribed into cDNA used as the sequencing template. TCRdb keeps only in-frame clones here, not all; method: immunoSEQ multiplex PCR. The sample yields 110,000 to 150,000 clones, about 60% seen once. Sequenced here: CD4+ T cells sorted from blood, sampled at week 0. These receptors were collected from a human donor with alopecia areata.

The chain recombines TRBV9 with TRBJ2-1; TRBD2 aligns across 9 bases. V trimming: 1 base; J trimming: 3 bases; junction bases outside the gene matches: 8. Germline V gene sequence: CDR1 SGDLS, CDR2 YYNGEE. The CDR3 is made up of 17 amino acids. DNA for the CDR3: TGTGCCAGCAGCGTATCAAGGGCTAGCGGGAACTACAATGAGCAGTTCTTC. It specifies CASSVSRASGNYNEQFF.

The chain couples TRBV29-1 to TRBJ2-3; the D gene is possibly TRBD2 (5 bases). The CDR3 is made up of 14 amino acids. The V end was cut by 7 bases, the J end by 0 bases, with 14 bases between. From germline, CDR1 is SQVTM and CDR2 ANQGSEA. The CDR3 sequence: CSGRLLHSTDTQYF. The CDR3 coding sequence is TGCAGCGGAAGACTACTGCATAGCACAGATACGCAGTATTTT.

The chain recombines TRBV15 with TRBJ1-1, with a possible D match to TRBD1 (5 bases). Germline CDR1 and CDR2: LNHNV and YYDKDF (reference sequence). The CDR3 runs 15 residues. Trimming removed 4 bases at V and 0 bases at J, with 12 bases between. This CDR3 is CATSTSSTVNTEAFF. For the CDR3, the DNA is TGTGCCACCAGCACATCCTCGACAGTGAACACTGAAGCTTTCTTT.

The CDR3 is CASSLVGVGANVLTF. CDR3 DNA: TGTGCCAGCAGCTTAGTGGGGGTTGGGGCCAACGTCCTGACTTTC. The chain employs TRBV7-2 and TRBJ2-6; D assignment may be TRBD1 or TRBD2 (5 bases each). The V end lost 1 base, the J end lost 3 bases, and 7 bases lay between the germline ends. CDR1 is SGHTA, CDR2 FQGNSA, per germline. The CDR3 covers 15 residues.

The chain employs TRBV5-1 and TRBJ2-2; the match to TRBD1 covers 7 bases. Looked up from germline, CDR1 is SGHRS and CDR2 is YFSETQ. The CDR3 totals 17 residues. V lost 3 bases to trimming and J lost 5 bases; unmatched junction nucleotides: 13. CDR3 sequence (DNA): TGCGCCAGCAGCTCGGCACCAGACAGGGCGTGGACCGGGGAGCTGTTTTTT. Translation gives CASSSAPDRAWTGELFF.

The genes are TRBV7-9 and TRBJ1-5; no firm D call. This CDR3 has 15 residues. The germline V gene has CDR1 SEHNR and CDR2 FQNEAQ (reference sequence). V was pared by 1 base and J by 6 bases, with 13 bases between. As DNA, the CDR3 is TGTGCCAGCAGCTTAGGGCTAGACCTGGGTCAGCCCCAGCATTTT. Protein product: CASSLGLDLGQPQHF.

The V and J genes are TRBV30 and TRBJ2-5; TRBD1 matches at 9 bases. The germline V gene encodes CDR1 GTSNPN and CDR2 SVGIG (reference sequence). V lost 6 bases and J lost 4; bases outside the gene matches: 9. The CDR3 is 14 amino acids. In DNA form, the CDR3 reads TGTGCCTGTATATCGGACAGGGGTGGAGAGACCCAGTACTTC. Translating it yields CACISDRGGETQYF.

The gene calls are TRBV30 and TRBJ1-2; D unresolved. Germline CDR1 reads GTSNPN; CDR2 reads SVGIG (reference sequence). This CDR3 comprises 13 residues. Deletions cut 2 bases from V and 8 bases from J, with 15 bases between. The CDR3 sequence: CAWSLTYSGGYTF. The CDR3 DNA reads as TGTGCCTGGAGTTTGACCTACAGCGGAGGCTACACCTTC.

This clone has only a few counts. This sequence joins TRBV9 and TRBJ2-3, with D maybe TRBD1 (6 bases). The CDR3 extends over 16 amino acids. Deletions cut 0 bases from V and 2 bases from J, with 13 bases between. Germline values: CDR1 SGDLS, CDR2 YYNGEE. CDR3 residues: CASSVEGGSYTDTQYF. The CDR3 DNA reads as TGTGCCAGCAGCGTAGAAGGGGGATCCTACACAGATACGCAGTATTTT. Variable domain in full (rest from reference TRBV9 and TRBJ2-3): DSGVTQTPKHLITATGQRVTLRCSPRSGDLSVYWYQQSLDQGLQFLIQYYNGEERAKGNILERFSAQQFPDLHSELNLSSLELGDSALYFCASSVEGGSYTDTQYFGPGTRLTVL.

The chain joins TRBV7-9 to TRBJ2-1; D perhaps matches TRBD2 (6 bases). Germline assignment: CDR1 SEHNR and CDR2 FQNEAQ (reference sequence). The CDR3 runs 13 residues. The V gene lost 5 bases and the J gene lost 5 bases, with 10 bases spanning the gap. The DNA of the CDR3 is TGTGCCAGCAGCCCGGGGGTCGACAATGAGCAGTTCTTC. This sequence encodes CASSPGVDNEQFF.

This clone was seen just once. This chain uses TRBV29-1 with TRBJ2-5; D is unresolved. The CDR3 extends over 12 amino acids. Germline V lookup: CDR1 SQVTM, CDR2 ANQGSEA. V lost 3 bases and J 2 bases, leaving 7 bases between the germline ends. The CDR3 reads CSVEVQQETQYF. In nucleotides, the CDR3 is TGCAGCGTTGAGGTACAGCAAGAGACCCAGTACTTC.

The J gene is TRBJ2-3, the V gene TRBV19, with 8 bases aligning to TRBD2. The CDR3 is 14 residues long. Germline values: CDR1 LNHDA, CDR2 SQIVND (reference sequence). V shed 6 bases and J 7 bases; nucleotides not matched to a gene: 9. The CDR3 sequence: CASSLAGGTNTQYF. The CDR3 region has the DNA TGTGCCAGTAGCCTCGCGGGGGGCACGAATACGCAGTATTTT.

The chain uses TRBV25-1 and TRBJ2-1; 9 bases are shared with TRBD2. The germline CDR1 and CDR2 sequences are MGHDK and SYGVNS. This CDR3 has 15 amino acids. J was trimmed by 2 bases and V by 4 bases; bases with no gene match: 3. Here the CDR3 reads CASSGAGGPYNEQFF. In nucleotides, the CDR3 is TGTGCCAGCAGTGGAGCGGGGGGCCCCTACAATGAGCAGTTCTTC.

This clone appeared a single time. V usage is TRBV4-2 and J usage is TRBJ2-5; D may be TRBD2 (6 bases). CDR1 is LGHNA and CDR2 is YNFKEQ in the germline V gene. CDR3 length: 15 residues. V gave up 0 bases and J gave up 7 bases, with 15 bases separating them. The CDR3 coding sequence is TGTGCCAGCAGCCAAGATCTCACGGCGCGGGGGACCCAGTACTTC. Translation: CASSQDLTARGTQYF.

The V and J genes are TRBV6-6 and TRBJ2-7; D not resolved. Trimming left V 6 bases short and J 0 bases short, with 12 bases between. The CDR3 is 14 residues long. The germline V gene encodes CDR1 MNHNY and CDR2 SVGAGI (reference sequence). Here the CDR3 DNA reads TGTGCCAGCAGCAAACCGGACGGCTCCTACGAGCAGTACTTC. It is translated as CASSKPDGSYEQYF.

The chain has TRBV7-3 and TRBJ2-5; TRBD1 is a possible D gene (6 bases). Germline CDR1 is SGHTA and CDR2 is FQGTGA. This CDR3 is 13 amino acids long. Trimming pared 5 bases from V and 5 bases from J, leaving 12 bases between. The CDR3: CASSQGRSETQYF. CDR3 DNA: TGTGCCAGCAGCCAGGGGAGATCGGAGACCCAGTACTTC.

The chain uses TRBV7-9 and TRBJ2-7, with D perhaps given as TRBD1 or TRBD2 (5 bases each). The CDR3 consists of 15 residues. Trimming took off 1 base at V and 4 bases at J, with 14 bases between the two ends. Germline-derived CDR1 and CDR2 are SEHNR and FQNEAQ (reference sequence). CDR3 region: CASSLGTGQAYEQYF. In DNA, the CDR3 is TGTGCCAGCAGCTTAGGGACGGGGCAGGCGTACGAGCAGTACTTC.

This clone showed up just a few times. The CDR3 sequence: CAWGRDNYGYTF. CDR3 nucleotide sequence: TGTGCCTGGGGGCGAGATAACTATGGCTACACCTTC. The V and J genes are TRBV30 and TRBJ1-2; no reliable D call. Trimming left V 5 bases short and J 1 base short, with 8 bases between. This CDR3 spans 12 amino acids. Looked up from germline, CDR1 is GTSNPN and CDR2 is SVGIG (reference sequence).

CDR3 sequence reads: CAWSGGYEQFF. The CDR3 region has the DNA TGTGCCTGGAGCGGGGGCTATGAGCAGTTCTTC. J is TRBJ2-1 and V is TRBV30; the D gene could be TRBD1 or TRBD2 (6 bases each). Trimming removed 3 bases at V and 8 bases at J, with 8 bases between. The CDR3 length is 11 residues. The V gene's germline CDR1 is GTSNPN and CDR2 SVGIG (reference sequence). The full variable domain, rest sourced from reference TRBV30 and TRBJ2-1, is SQTIHQWPATLVQPVGSPLSLECTVEGTSNPNLYWYRQAAGRGLQLLFYSVGIGQISSEVPQNLSASRPQDRQFILSSKKLLLSDSGFYLCAWSGGYEQFFGPGTRLTVL.

The chain links TRBV15 to TRBJ2-7, with 7 bases fitting TRBD1. V was pared by 1 base and J by 1 base, with 16 bases of the junction left unmatched. Germline-derived CDR1 and CDR2 are LNHNV and YYDKDF (reference sequence). This CDR3 is 19 amino acids long. CDR3 DNA: TGTGCCACCAGCAGAGCTAACCTCCCGACAGGGAAGGTTTCCTACGAGCAGTACTTC. Translation: CATSRANLPTGKVSYEQYF.

V is TRBV6-6 and J is TRBJ1-1, with a possible D match to TRBD1 (5 bases). Trimming removed 5 bases from V and 7 bases from J, with 20 bases in between. This CDR3 contains 15 residues. Germline CDR1 is MNHNY and CDR2 is SVGAGI (reference sequence). The CDR3 protein is CASSPTITEGIEAFF. CDR3 in DNA: TGTGCCAGCAGTCCTACTATCACGGAGGGGATTGAAGCTTTCTTT.

The chain is built from TRBV2 and TRBJ2-5; 14 nucleotides line up with TRBD2. The trim removed 4 bases at V and 4 bases at J, leaving 5 bases unmatched. CDR1 and CDR2 (germline): SNHLY, FYNNEI. This CDR3 is built from 16 residues. CDR3 in amino acids: CASSGTSGGYLETQYF. The CDR3 DNA follows: TGTGCCAGCAGTGGGACTAGCGGGGGGTACCTAGAGACCCAGTACTTC.